A selection of T cell receptor beta chains follows, all from one sample in a study of cytomegalovirus exposure and HLA in healthy donors. Produced via immunoSEQ multiplex PCR; TCRdb's table is partial and in-frame only. The sample holds 250,000 to 350,000 clones, roughly 88% seen once. The sequencing input was PBMCs. The receptors originated from a man aged 35-49 years in good health and CMV-seropositive. The CDR3 runs from the conserved cysteine through the conserved F or W. The D gene is left open where the match is weak. Clone size is stated in some rows and not others, as once, few, many or a class when expanded.

size	J	D	V	DNA	CDR3
NA	TRBJ2-2	TRBD1	TRBV7-2	TGTGCCAGCAGGGCGAACAGGGGATTAAACACCGGGGAGCTGTTTTTT	CASRANRGLNTGELFF
NA	TRBJ2-7	NA	TRBV10-3	TGTGCCATCAGTGAGTCCCCAGGTTTGTCGTACGAGCAGTACTTC	CAISESPGLSYEQYF
NA	TRBJ2-1	NA	TRBV6-1	TGTGCCAGCAGTCCCGGTTCTAAGTACAGGCAGTTCTTC	CASSPGSKYRQFF
NA	TRBJ1-1	TRBD1	TRBV6-1	TGTGCCAGCAGTGCAGGGGGCGGAGGGAACACTGAAGCTTTCTTT	CASSAGGGGNTEAFF
NA	TRBJ2-1	TRBD2	TRBV10-2	TGCGCCAGCAGTGAGAAAGTCGGTAGCGGGAGAAATAGGTTCTTC	CASSEKVGSGRNRFF
NA	TRBJ2-7	TRBD2	TRBV4-3	TGCGCCAGCAGCCAAGAACTAGCGAACAGTTACGAGCAGTACTTC	CASSQELANSYEQYF
NA	TRBJ2-7	TRBD2	TRBV5-6	TGTGCCAGCAGCTTGGTTAGCGGGGGCACTGAGCAGTACTTC	CASSLVSGGTEQYF
NA	TRBJ1-3	NA	TRBV4-1	TGCGCCAGCAGCCTAGGAGAGTCAAACTCTGGAAACACCATATATTTT	CASSLGESNSGNTIYF
NA	TRBJ1-1	NA	TRBV10-1	TGCGCCAGCACCCCACAGGGCAACCGGGTGAACACTGAAGCTTTCTTT	CASTPQGNRVNTEAFF
NA	TRBJ2-1	TRBD2	TRBV18	TGTGCCAGCTCACCACTAACTAGCGGGAACTGGGGCTACAATGAGCAGTTCTTC	CASSPLTSGNWGYNEQFF
NA	TRBJ2-1	TRBD2	TRBV10-3	TGTGCCATCAGAGGAGCTAGCGGAGCGTACAATGAGCAGTTCTTC	CAIRGASGAYNEQFF
NA	TRBJ2-5	NA	TRBV5-1	TGCGCCAGCAGCTACCTGACACCCCACCAAGAGACCCAGTACTTC	CASSYLTPHQETQYF
NA	TRBJ2-1	TRBD2	TRBV12-5	TGTGCTAGTGGTTTGGTACAGGCCGCGGGAGGGCCCTACAATGAGCAGTTCTTC	CASGLVQAAGGPYNEQFF
NA	TRBJ2-7	TRBD1	TRBV7-9	TGTGCCAGCAGCGGACAGGGGTCGAGGGAGCAGTACTTC	CASSGQGSREQYF
NA	TRBJ2-7	TRBD2	TRBV29-1	TGCAGCGTGGGGGGCCGCGGGAGGGCATCCTACGAGCAGTACTTC	CSVGGRGRASYEQYF
NA	TRBJ1-5	NA	TRBV6-5	TGTGCCAGCAGTCCTACGACAGCTAGCAATCAGCCCCAGCATTTT	CASSPTTASNQPQHF
few	TRBJ2-1	NA	TRBV27	TGTGCCAGCAGTTTCCAGGGTGGGAATGAGCAGTTCTTC	CASSFQGGNEQFF
NA	TRBJ1-1	NA	TRBV19	TGTGCCAGTAGTGTACACCGAAATGAGAACACTGAAGCTTTCTTT	CASSVHRNENTEAFF
NA	TRBJ2-1	NA	TRBV18	TGTGCCAGCTCAAGACCAGGAACTAGTTCTGGAAATGAGCAGTTCTTC	CASSRPGTSSGNEQFF
NA	TRBJ2-7	TRBD2	TRBV10-3	TGTGCCATCCCGGGGGGTCAGCCCTACGAGCAGTACTTC	CAIPGGQPYEQYF
NA	TRBJ1-1	TRBD1	TRBV6-5	TGTGCCAGCAGTCATCGGACAGGGGGGAACACTGAAGCTTTCTTT	CASSHRTGGNTEAFF
NA	TRBJ1-5	TRBD1	TRBV6-5	TGTGCCAGCAGTCTCGACAGGGACAATCAGCCCCAGCATTTT	CASSLDRDNQPQHF
NA	TRBJ2-7	NA	TRBV23-1	TGCGCCAGCAGTCAATCCGGGGGGGGGACCAGACAGGGACCATACGAGCAGTACTTC	CASSQSGGGTRQGPYEQYF
NA	TRBJ2-1	TRBD1	TRBV30	TGTGCCTGGAAGGTAGGGGACAGGGATTACAATGAGCAGTTCTTC	CAWKVGDRDYNEQFF
few	TRBJ2-7	TRBD2	TRBV7-8	TGTGCCAGCAGCCTACTCCCCCCTAGCGGCAGCTCCTACGAGCAGTACTTC	CASSLLPPSGSSYEQYF
NA	TRBJ1-1	NA	TRBV9	TGTGCCAGCAGCGTGGGGGCAGGGCCGAACACTGAAGCTTTCTTT	CASSVGAGPNTEAFF
NA	TRBJ1-1	TRBD1	TRBV29-1	TGCAGCGTCCATAGACAGGGTCTCAATTCGAGGACTGAAGCTTTCTTT	CSVHRQGLNSRTEAFF
NA	TRBJ2-7	TRBD1	TRBV6-4	TGTGCCAGCGGTGGACAGGTCCCACGAGGGCAGTACTTC	CASGGQVPRGQYF
NA	TRBJ2-7	NA	TRBV28	TGTGCCAGCAGTTTGGGGGACTTTCGCTCCTACGAGCAGTACTTC	CASSLGDFRSYEQYF
NA	TRBJ2-7	TRBD1	TRBV6-5	TGTGCCAGCAGTTACGGGCAGGGGGACGAGCAGTACTTC	CASSYGQGDEQYF
NA	TRBJ1-1	NA	TRBV5-1	TGCGCCAGCAGCTTGCAGGGGCGAACTGAAGCTTTCTTT	CASSLQGRTEAFF
NA	TRBJ1-2	TRBD1	TRBV6-6	TGTGCCAGCAGTTACGCCGGGACAGGGCGAGATGGCTACACCTTC	CASSYAGTGRDGYTF
NA	TRBJ1-2	NA	TRBV7-9	TGTTCCAGCAGCTTAGAGGGGGTCTATGGCTACACCTTC	CSSSLEGVYGYTF
NA	TRBJ2-1	NA	TRBV6-4	TGTGCCAGCAGTGACTCGACAAAGCAGTTCTTC	CASSDSTKQFF
once	TRBJ2-1	TRBD1	TRBV25-1	TGTGCCAGCAACCCGACAGGGTCCTACAATGAGCAGTTCTTC	CASNPTGSYNEQFF
NA	TRBJ2-1	TRBD2	TRBV18	TGTGCCAGCTCGGGGGTAGCGGGGATATACAATGAGCAGTTCTTC	CASSGVAGIYNEQFF
NA	TRBJ1-1	NA	TRBV19	TGTGCCAGTAGTCACAGGAACACTGAAGCTTTCTTT	CASSHRNTEAFF
NA	TRBJ2-1	TRBD2	TRBV7-9	TGTGCCAGCAGCCCGCCTAGCGGGTGGTACTCCTACAATGAGCAGTTCTTC	CASSPPSGWYSYNEQFF
NA	TRBJ1-4	TRBD1	TRBV2	TGTGCCAGCAGAGGGACAGGGGGCGGTGCAACTAATGAAAAACTGTTTTTT	CASRGTGGGATNEKLFF
NA	TRBJ1-3	TRBD1	TRBV19	TGTGCCAGTAGCAAACCACTTCGGACAGGGGGCGGCGGAAACACCATATATTTT	CASSKPLRTGGGGNTIYF
NA	TRBJ1-4	TRBD1	TRBV19	TGTGCCAGTAGTATGGGCGCCTACAGGGGCGGAAAACTGTTTTTT	CASSMGAYRGGKLFF
once	TRBJ2-7	NA	TRBV27	TGTGCCAGCACTGAACAGAGTTGGCCCCCCTACGAGCAGTACTTC	CASTEQSWPPYEQYF
NA	TRBJ2-1	NA	TRBV19	TGTGCCAGCAACCCAGCGGTCTCCTACAATGAGCAGTTCTTC	CASNPAVSYNEQFF
NA	TRBJ2-7	NA	TRBV15	TGTGCCACCAGGGGCACAAACTCCTACGAGCAGTACTTC	CATRGTNSYEQYF
NA	TRBJ2-7	TRBD1	TRBV7-3	TGTGCCAGCAGCTCGGGACAGGGGGCCTACGAGCAGTACTTC	CASSSGQGAYEQYF
once	TRBJ2-7	NA	TRBV19	TGTGCCACTAAAGTTGGGGGAGGGACATTGAACGAGCAGTACTTC	CATKVGGGTLNEQYF
few	TRBJ1-1	NA	TRBV28	TGTGCCAGCACCTTGAACACTGAAGCTTTCTTT	CASTLNTEAFF
NA	TRBJ2-3	NA	TRBV7-8	TGTGCCAGCAGCTCACAAGGGGGACCCTTGATACGCACGTATTTT	CASSSQGGPLIRTYF
NA	TRBJ2-1	NA	TRBV5-1	TGCGCCAGCAGCTTGTGGGCAACCACCTACAATGAGCAGTTCTTC	CASSLWATTYNEQFF
NA	TRBJ2-1	NA	TRBV5-1	TGCGCCAGCAGCTTGGGTGCAGGGTATTACAATGAGCAGTTCTTC	CASSLGAGYYNEQFF
NA	TRBJ2-7	NA	TRBV5-6	TGTGCCAGCAGCCCCAGGGGTTACGAGCAGTACTTC	CASSPRGYEQYF
once	TRBJ1-1	NA	TRBV6-1	TGTGCCACCGACGGCCTGGGGGGGAACACTGAAGCTTTCTTT	CATDGLGGNTEAFF
NA	TRBJ1-2	TRBD1	TRBV19	TGTGCCAGTAGTGCGGACAGGGGGGATGGCTACACCTTC	CASSADRGDGYTF
NA	TRBJ2-7	NA	TRBV10-3	TGTGCCATCAAGGGGTCTATCGATACCTACGAGCAGTACTTC	CAIKGSIDTYEQYF
NA	TRBJ1-6	NA	TRBV9	TGTGCCAGCAGTACAGGGAGCTCCTATAATTCACCCCTCCACTTT	CASSTGSSYNSPLHF
NA	TRBJ1-5	NA	TRBV15	TGTGCCACCAGCAGCAGGGTTGTGGGCAATCAGCCCCAGCATTTT	CATSSRVVGNQPQHF
NA	TRBJ2-1	TRBD2	TRBV6-4	TGTGCCAGCAGCGCACTAGCGGGGAACAATGAGCAGTTCTTC	CASSALAGNNEQFF
NA	TRBJ2-1	TRBD2	TRBV28	TGTGCCAGCAGTTTAGGGATTAGCGGGAGGTTCCACAATGAGCAGTTCTTC	CASSLGISGRFHNEQFF
NA	TRBJ2-3	TRBD2	TRBV7-3	TGTGCCAGCAGCTACACTAGCGGGAGCACAGATACGCAGTATTTT	CASSYTSGSTDTQYF